The T cell receptor (beta chain) under discussion was sequenced for a study of chemoradiotherapy in HPV16-positive cancers (dated by TCRdb to 2022 to 2024). Describing the broader study: Candidate HPV-specific T-cell clones and common TCR motifs were defined by functional T-cell assays performed on cells from a couple of HPV16-positive patients. TCR repertoires from 86 patients with HPV-related cancers were then used to track the candidate HPV-specific TCRs and motifs. The study asked whether T-cell immunity against the HPV oncoproteins E6 and E7 changes during chemoradiotherapy and whether it affects survival.

Repertoires were sampled repeatedly over the course of chemoradiotherapy so that clonal expansion in the tumor microenvironment could be followed. As for this clone: The clone's antigen remains unknown. Base quality data are lacking; no much larger clone is found one base away.

General findings and caveats noted by the study authors: Improved recurrence-free survival in HPV16-positive patients was associated with expansion of HPV-responsive T cells during chemoradiotherapy. The functional definition of HPV-specific T cells came from only a couple of HPV16-positive patients, and the survival association was reported for HPV16-positive patients. Expansion of candidate HPV-specific clones and E7-related TCR motifs was observed in the tumor microenvironment during treatment, whereas no such expansion was observed for non-HPV-specific T cells.

Library preparation used the immunoSEQ multiplex PCR assay. The clones in this table, taken by TCRdb from immuneACCESS, are in-frame only. Not every clone is retained; where verified, under half of the shortfall comes from an unresolved V gene, and the cause of the rest is unknown. This sample has 14,000 or so clones in its table, and roughly 74% of those were observed once. The top ten hold roughly a tenth of the sample. Counted from cysteine to phenylalanine, this CDR3 has 14 amino acids. This entry keeps only the CDR3 DNA: 42 bases, framed from base 1. V and J are truncated by 7 bases and 6 bases respectively, leaving an intervening sequence of 19 bases. According to the germline V gene, CDR1 reads SQVTM and CDR2 reads ANQGSEA.

The sequence derives from a human donor with HPV-associated anogenital cancer. This chain joins TRBV29-1 to TRBJ1-5; a tentative D call is TRBD1 (6 bases match). Sampling was performed from a patient who underwent chemoradiotherapy. The nucleotides are TGCAGCGCTTCCAGGGGCGAGGGAGGTCAGCCCCAGCATTTT. The encoded protein is CSASRGEGGQPQHF.